Listed here is a single TCR beta chain. Antigen unknown. This CDR3 has 15 amino acids. Germline V gene sequence: CDR1 KGHSH, CDR2 LQKENI. Trimming stripped 4 bases from V and 0 bases from J, with 10 bases between. This entry is derived from a study of cytomegalovirus exposure and HLA in healthy donors. Points from the study as a whole: It was only CMV serostatus that was available as immune exposure information.

The PCR had 60 Vbeta and 13 Jbeta primers. Sequencing used immunoSEQ multiplex PCR; TCRdb keeps in-frame clones, though not all of them. Of roughly 170,000 clones listed, around 80% were seen once; the top ten hold around 4.4%. This TCR was recovered from a woman between 50 and 59 years old in good health and CMV-seropositive. The chain has TRBV18 and TRBJ1-3; D uncertain. Sequences were obtained from PBMCs. The CDR3 loop is CASSLRVGSGNTIYF. The CDR3 DNA follows: TGTGCCAGCTCACTTCGGGTTGGCTCTGGAAACACCATATATTTT.